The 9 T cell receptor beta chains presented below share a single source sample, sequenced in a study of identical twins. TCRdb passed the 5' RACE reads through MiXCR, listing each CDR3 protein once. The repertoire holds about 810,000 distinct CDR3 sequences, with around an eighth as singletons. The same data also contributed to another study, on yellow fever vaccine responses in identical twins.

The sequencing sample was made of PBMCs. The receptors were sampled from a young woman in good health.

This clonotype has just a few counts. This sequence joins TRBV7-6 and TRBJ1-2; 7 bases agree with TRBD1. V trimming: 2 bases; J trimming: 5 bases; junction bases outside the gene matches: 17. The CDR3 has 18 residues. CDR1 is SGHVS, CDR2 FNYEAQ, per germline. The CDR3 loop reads CASSLRPNTQGMEYGYTF. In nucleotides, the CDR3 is TGTGCCAGCAGCTTACGGCCAAACACACAGGGGATGGAATATGGCTACACCTTC.

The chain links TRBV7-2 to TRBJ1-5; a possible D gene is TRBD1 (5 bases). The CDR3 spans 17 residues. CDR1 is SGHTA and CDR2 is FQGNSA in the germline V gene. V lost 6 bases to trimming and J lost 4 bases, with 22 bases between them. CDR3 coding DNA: TGTGCCAGCAGTCCACCCTCCCGGGGGGTTGGGAATCAGCCCCAGCATTTT. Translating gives CASSPPSRGVGNQPQHF.

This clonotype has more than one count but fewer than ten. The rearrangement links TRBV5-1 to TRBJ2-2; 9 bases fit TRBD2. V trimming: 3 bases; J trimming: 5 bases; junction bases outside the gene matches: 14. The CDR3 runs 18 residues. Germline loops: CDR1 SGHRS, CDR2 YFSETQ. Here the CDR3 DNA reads TGCGCCAGCAGCTCCGGGCGCTCCCAGCGGGGGGTAACCGGGGAGCTGTTTTTT. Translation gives CASSSGRSQRGVTGELFF.

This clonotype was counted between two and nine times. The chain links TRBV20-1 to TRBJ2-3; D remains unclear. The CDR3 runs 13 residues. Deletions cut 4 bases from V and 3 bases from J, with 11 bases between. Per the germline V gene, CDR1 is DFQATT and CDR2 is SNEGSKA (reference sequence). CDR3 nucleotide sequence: TGCAGTGCTACTCGAAGTTTAACAGATACGCAGTATTTT. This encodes CSATRSLTDTQYF.

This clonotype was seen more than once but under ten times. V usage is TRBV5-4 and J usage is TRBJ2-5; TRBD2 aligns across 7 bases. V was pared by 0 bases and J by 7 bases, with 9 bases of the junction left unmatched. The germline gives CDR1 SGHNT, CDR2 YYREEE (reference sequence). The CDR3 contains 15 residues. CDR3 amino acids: CASSLVGTTGGTQYF. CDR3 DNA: TGTGCCAGCAGCTTGGTTGGGACCACGGGAGGGACCCAGTACTTC.

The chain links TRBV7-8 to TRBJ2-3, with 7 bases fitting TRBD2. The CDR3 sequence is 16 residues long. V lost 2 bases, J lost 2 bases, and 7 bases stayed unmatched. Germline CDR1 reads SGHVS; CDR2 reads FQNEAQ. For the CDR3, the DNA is TGTGCCAGCAGCTTAATGAGTCGGGGGGTCACAGATACGCAGTATTTT. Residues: CASSLMSRGVTDTQYF.

This CDR3 reads CASSDNVGPTGELFF. The CDR3 region has the DNA TGCGCCAGCAGCGATAATGTGGGCCCCACCGGGGAGCTGTTTTTT. The chain carries TRBV5-1 and TRBJ2-2, with D unclear. The germline V and J ends were trimmed by 4 bases and 4 bases, with 14 bases remaining between them. Per the germline V gene, CDR1 is SGHRS and CDR2 is YFSETQ. This CDR3 comprises 15 residues.

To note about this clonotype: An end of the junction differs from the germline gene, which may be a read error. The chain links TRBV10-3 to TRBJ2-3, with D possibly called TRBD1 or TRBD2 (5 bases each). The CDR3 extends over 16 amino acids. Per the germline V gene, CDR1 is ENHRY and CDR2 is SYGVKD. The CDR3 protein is CATSDRSRGRTDTQYF. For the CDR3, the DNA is TGTGCCACCAGTGATCGGTCGAGGGGCAGGACAGATACGCAGTATTTT.

The CDR3 here is CASSQLIPFGGEHEQYF. For the CDR3, the DNA is TGCGCCAGCAGCCAACTCATCCCCTTCGGGGGCGAACACGAGCAGTACTTC. The chain carries TRBV4-1 and TRBJ2-7; D possibly uses TRBD1 or TRBD2 (6 bases each). Germline CDR1 is MGHRA and CDR2 is YSYEKL. The CDR3 has 17 amino acids. V lost 2 bases and J lost 5, with 22 bases in between.